These 20 T cell receptor beta chains originate from one sample sequenced in a study of graft-versus-host responses after intestinal transplantation. This table comes from immunoSEQ multiplex PCR, and its TCRdb copy is limited to in-frame clones, with some not included. The data show around 100,000 clones, approximately 93% seen once. For these receptors, no antigen is known. Sequenced material: unstimulated CD8+ T cells sorted from spleen or lymph node cells, taken before transplant. The receptor source for this set is a human donor who was the organ donor for an intestinal transplant.

This clone has only one observation. The V and J genes are TRBV5-4 and TRBJ2-1; no clear D. V was trimmed by 0 bases and J by 6 bases, leaving 4 bases between them. CDR1 and CDR2 from the germline V gene are SGHNT and YYREEE (reference sequence). The CDR3 consists of 12 residues. The CDR3 loop reads CASSLDFNEQFF. The CDR3, as DNA: TGTGCCAGCAGCTTGGATTTCAATGAGCAGTTCTTC.

As to this clone: Other nucleotide sequences from this sample produce the same CDR3. Written as DNA, the CDR3 is TGCGCCAGCAGCCAGGGACTTTCCTACGAGCAGTACTTC. Protein: CASSQGLSYEQYF. The chain carries TRBV4-1 and TRBJ2-7, with TRBD2 as a possible D gene (6 bases). Germline CDR1 and CDR2: MGHRA and YSYEKL. The CDR3 contains 13 residues. The V end lost 3 bases, the J end lost 1 base, and 7 bases lay between the germline ends.

The chain carries TRBV30 and TRBJ2-1; 8 nucleotides line up with TRBD2. V trimming: 0 bases; J trimming: 3 bases; junction bases outside the gene matches: 4. The germline V gene has CDR1 GTSNPN and CDR2 SVGIG (reference sequence). The CDR3 is 15 amino acids. CDR3 coding DNA: TGTGCCTGGAGTGTCAAGCGGGAGCTCTACAATGAGCAGTTCTTC. Protein product: CAWSVKRELYNEQFF.

The chain couples TRBV28 to TRBJ2-5, with TRBD2 matching 7 bases. Trimming removed 3 bases from V and 2 bases from J; junction bases left unmatched: 6. Germline lookup yields CDR1 MDHEN and CDR2 SYDVKM. The CDR3 runs to 15 residues. The DNA for the CDR3 is TGTGCCAGCAGTTTTGGGGAGGGAGAACAAGAGACCCAGTACTTC. Translating gives CASSFGEGEQETQYF.

The V gene is TRBV14, the J gene TRBJ2-7, with D possibly being TRBD1 or TRBD2 (5 bases each). Trimming took 1 base from V and 3 from J, leaving 13 bases between them. CDR1 and CDR2 (germline): SGHDN, FVKESK. The length of the CDR3 is 15 residues. The CDR3 nucleotides read TGTGCCAGCAGCCAAGTCCCGGGACGCTACTACGAGCAGTACTTC. Protein: CASSQVPGRYYEQYF. The full variable domain, in which reference TRBV14 and TRBJ2-7 provide the parts outside the CDR3, is EAGVTQFPSHSVIEKGQTVTLRCDPISGHDNLYWYRRVMGKEIKFLLHFVKESKQDESGMPNNRFLAERTGGTYSTLKVQPAELEDSGVYFCASSQVPGRYYEQYFGPGTRLTVT.

The chain couples TRBV27 to TRBJ2-3, with 11 bases lining up with TRBD1. The germline gives CDR1 MNHEY, CDR2 SMNVEV (reference sequence). This CDR3 is 16 amino acids long. Germline trimming cut 5 bases from V and 4 bases from J; bases unmatched to any gene: 8. The CDR3 bases are TGTGCCAGCAGTCTTACCGGGACAGGGGGGGCAGATACGCAGTATTTT. Amino acid sequence: CASSLTGTGGADTQYF.

The rearrangement links TRBV28 to TRBJ1-5; the D is unclear. CDR1 and CDR2 (germline): MDHEN, SYDVKM. Trimming pared 4 bases from V and 4 bases from J, leaving 8 bases between. CDR3 length equals 13 residues. CDR3 protein: CASSYLDNQPQHF. DNA of the CDR3: TGTGCCAGCAGTTATTTGGATAATCAGCCCCAGCATTTT. The variable domain in full, with the rest retrieved from reference TRBV28 and TRBJ1-5, is DVKVTQSSRYLVKRTGEKVFLECVQDMDHENMFWYRQDPGLGLRLIYFSYDVKMKEKGDIPEGYSVSREKKERFSLILESASTNQTSMYLCASSYLDNQPQHFGDGTRLSIL.

The V and J genes are TRBV7-6 and TRBJ1-1; the match to TRBD1 covers 7 bases. This CDR3 region has 14 residues. V trimming: 5 bases; J trimming: 4 bases; junction bases outside the gene matches: 7. From germline, CDR1 is SGHVS and CDR2 FNYEAQ. This chain's CDR3 is CASSPRAGGTEAFF. The CDR3 nucleotides are TGTGCCAGCAGCCCAAGGGCAGGGGGCACTGAAGCTTTCTTT.

The chain uses TRBV15 and TRBJ2-7; the match to TRBD2 covers 8 bases. Per the germline V gene, CDR1 is LNHNV and CDR2 is YYDKDF (reference sequence). With V trimmed by 1 base and J by 6 bases, 5 bases remained unmatched. The CDR3 is 14 amino acids. CDR3 protein: CATSRVGLASEQYF. The CDR3 DNA reads TGTGCCACCAGCAGAGTCGGACTAGCATCCGAGCAGTACTTC.

V and J are TRBV9 and TRBJ2-1, with TRBD2 matching over 11 bases. The CDR3 contains 14 residues. Per germline, CDR1 SGDLS and CDR2 YYNGEE. V shed 3 bases, J shed 4 bases, and the junction held 0 bases outside the gene matches. DNA for the CDR3: TGTGCCAGCAGCGGACTAGCGGGGTACAATGAGCAGTTCTTC. Translated: CASSGLAGYNEQFF. The full variable domain, completed using reference TRBV9 and TRBJ2-1, is DSGVTQTPKHLITATGQRVTLRCSPRSGDLSVYWYQQSLDQGLQFLIQYYNGEERAKGNILERFSAQQFPDLHSELNLSSLELGDSALYFCASSGLAGYNEQFFGPGTRLTVL.

The V call is TRBV15, the J call TRBJ2-7, with 7 bases aligning to TRBD1. This CDR3 comprises 17 residues. Germline V lookup: CDR1 LNHNV, CDR2 YYDKDF (reference sequence). With V trimmed by 3 bases and J by 2 bases, 13 bases remained unmatched. CDR3 loop: CATSRTHLGDRAYEQYF. CDR3 nucleotide sequence: TGTGCCACCAGCAGGACACATTTGGGGGACAGAGCCTACGAGCAGTACTTC.

The J gene is TRBJ2-2, the V gene TRBV19; TRBD2 matches at 7 bases. CDR3 length equals 12 residues. The V gene's germline CDR1 is LNHDA and CDR2 SQIVND (reference sequence). V was clipped by 6 bases and J by 15 bases; unmatched bases: 10. Here the CDR3 DNA reads TGTGCCAGTAGAGAAGGGAGGGATGGGGTGTTTTTT. This gives the protein CASREGRDGVFF.

This rearrangement joins TRBV6-4 to TRBJ2-7, with 10 bases aligning to TRBD2. V was clipped by 6 bases and J by 0 bases; unmatched bases: 11. CDR3 size: 17 residues. Germline CDR1 MRHNA, CDR2 SNTAGT. The CDR3 DNA sequence: TGTGCCAGCAGGCAAGGGGGGACTAGCGAAAACTCCTACGAGCAGTACTTC. Its protein product is CASRQGGTSENSYEQYF.

The genes are TRBV7-9 and TRBJ2-7, with 14 positions matching TRBD2. Germline V lookup: CDR1 SEHNR, CDR2 FQNEAQ (reference sequence). V lost 1 base to trimming and J lost 4 bases; unmatched junction nucleotides: 3. The CDR3 extends over 16 amino acids. CDR3 in amino acids: CASSLETSGRGYEQYF. CDR3 bases: TGTGCCAGCAGCTTAGAGACTAGCGGGAGGGGGTACGAGCAGTACTTC.

The genes are TRBV5-1 and TRBJ2-7, with D possibly matching TRBD1 (6 bases). CDR1 is SGHRS and CDR2 is YFSETQ in the germline V gene. The CDR3 has 14 amino acids. The V end was cut by 4 bases, the J end by 4 bases, with 15 bases between. The CDR3 region has the DNA TGCGCCAGCAGCGTCCGGGACACCTCGTACGAGCAGTACTTC. This sequence encodes CASSVRDTSYEQYF.

The J gene is TRBJ2-1, the V gene TRBV5-4; perhaps TRBD2 as D (5 bases). V dropped 4 bases and J dropped 4 bases, with 12 bases sitting between them. This CDR3 is built from 14 residues. Germline values: CDR1 SGHNT, CDR2 YYREEE (reference sequence). CDR3 amino acids: CASSLWGAYNEQFF. CDR3 nucleotide sequence: TGTGCCAGCAGCCTATGGGGAGCTTACAATGAGCAGTTCTTC.

The chain couples TRBV10-3 to TRBJ2-6, with 8 bases matching TRBD1. This CDR3 has 15 amino acids. V was pared by 8 bases and J by 0 bases, with 3 bases of the junction left unmatched. Germline V gives CDR1 ENHRY, CDR2 SYGVKD. The CDR3: CAILTGGSGANVLTF. The CDR3 nucleotides read TGTGCCATCTTAACAGGGGGCTCTGGGGCCAACGTCCTGACTTTC.

V gene TRBV6-5 combines with J gene TRBJ2-5, with a weak D call TRBD2 (5 bases). V was clipped by 2 bases and J by 4 bases, with 11 bases between them. Germline lookup yields CDR1 MNHEY and CDR2 SVGAGI. This CDR3 comprises 14 residues. In DNA form, the CDR3 reads TGTGCCAGCAGTTACCTGGCAGGAGGAGAGACCCAGTACTTC. This translates into CASSYLAGGETQYF.

The V call is TRBV19, the J call TRBJ2-3; 8 bases line up with TRBD2. The length of the CDR3 is 13 residues. Germline loops: CDR1 LNHDA, CDR2 SQIVND (reference sequence). Trimming took 1 base from V and 7 from J; bases not matched to a gene: 1. The CDR3 DNA is TGTGCCAGTAGTATAGCGGGAGGGAATACGCAGTATTTT. Amino acids: CASSIAGGNTQYF.

The rearrangement links TRBV5-1 to TRBJ1-2; a possible D gene is TRBD1 (6 bases). The germline gives CDR1 SGHRS, CDR2 YFSETQ. CDR3 length equals 14 residues. Between the trimmed V and J ends, which lost 4 bases and 8 bases, there was a span of 18 bases. The CDR3 reads CASSGITGPGGYTF. CDR3 nucleotides: TGCGCCAGCAGCGGTATAACAGGGCCGGGAGGCTACACCTTC.